This T cell receptor (beta chain) stems from a study of CD8 T cells in ankylosing spondylitis. TCRdb fed the 5' RACE reads into MiXCR, producing one record per CDR3 protein. The sample has under 300,000 distinct CDR3 sequences; around 11% are singletons. Germline CDR1 reads SGHRS; CDR2 reads YFSETQ. There are 16 residues in the CDR3. With V trimmed by 3 bases and J by 0 bases, 6 bases remained unmatched. This clonotype showed up many times. V usage is TRBV5-1 and J usage is TRBJ1-1, with 9 bases that match TRBD1. This receptor was identified in a male donor with ankylosing spondylitis or in good health (not recorded which). Specimen: blood, either unsorted or a sorted T cell fraction (not recorded which). CDR3 in DNA: TGCGCCAGCAGCTGGACAGGGGTCAGTGTGAACACTGAAGCTTTCTTT. Encoded protein: CASSWTGVSVNTEAFF.